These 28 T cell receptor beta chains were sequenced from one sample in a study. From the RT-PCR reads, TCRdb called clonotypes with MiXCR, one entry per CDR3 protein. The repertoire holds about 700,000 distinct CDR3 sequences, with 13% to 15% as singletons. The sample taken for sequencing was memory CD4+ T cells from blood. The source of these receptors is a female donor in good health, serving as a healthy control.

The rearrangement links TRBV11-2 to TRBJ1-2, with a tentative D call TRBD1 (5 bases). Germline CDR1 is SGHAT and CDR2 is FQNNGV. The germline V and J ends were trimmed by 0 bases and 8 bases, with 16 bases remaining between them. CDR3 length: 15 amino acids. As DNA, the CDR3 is TGTGCCAGCAGCTTAGAGGGGGGTCTCATGGAGGGCTACACCTTC. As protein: CASSLEGGLMEGYTF.

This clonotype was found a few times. Written as DNA, the CDR3 is TGTGCCAGCAGCCACGGACTAGCGGGAGGGAGCACAGATACGCAGTATTTT. Protein sequence: CASSHGLAGGSTDTQYF. The chain recombines TRBV3-1 with TRBJ2-3, with 15 bases identical to TRBD2. The CDR3 has 17 amino acids. CDR1 is LGHDT and CDR2 is YNNKEL in the germline V gene (reference sequence). J lost 0 bases, V lost 3 bases, and 1 base had no gene match.

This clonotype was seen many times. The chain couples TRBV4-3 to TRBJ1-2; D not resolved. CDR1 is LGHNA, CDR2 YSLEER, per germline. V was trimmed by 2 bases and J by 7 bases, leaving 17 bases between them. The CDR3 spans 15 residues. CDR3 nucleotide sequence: TGCGCCAGCAGCCAAAGCGGCGGACCCGCAGGTGGCTACACCTTC. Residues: CASSQSGGPAGGYTF.

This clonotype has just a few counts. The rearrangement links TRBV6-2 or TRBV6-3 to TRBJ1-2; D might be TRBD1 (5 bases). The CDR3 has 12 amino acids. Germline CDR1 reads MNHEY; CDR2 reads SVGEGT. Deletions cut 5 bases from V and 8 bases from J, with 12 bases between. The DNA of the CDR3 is TGTGCCAGCAGTACCCGGACACTCGGCTACACCTTC. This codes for CASSTRTLGYTF.

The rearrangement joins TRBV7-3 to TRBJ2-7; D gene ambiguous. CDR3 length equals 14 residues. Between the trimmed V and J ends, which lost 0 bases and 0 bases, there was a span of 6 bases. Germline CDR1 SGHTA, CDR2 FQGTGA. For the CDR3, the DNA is TGTGCCAGCAGCTTAACGCCCAACTCCTACGAGCAGTACTTC. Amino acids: CASSLTPNSYEQYF.

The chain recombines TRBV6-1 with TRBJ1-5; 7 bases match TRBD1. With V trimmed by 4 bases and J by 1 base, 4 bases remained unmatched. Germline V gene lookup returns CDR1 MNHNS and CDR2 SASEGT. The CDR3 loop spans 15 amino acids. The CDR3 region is CASSGWGQSNQPQHF. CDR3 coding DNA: TGTGCCAGCAGTGGGTGGGGACAGAGCAATCAGCCCCAGCATTTT.

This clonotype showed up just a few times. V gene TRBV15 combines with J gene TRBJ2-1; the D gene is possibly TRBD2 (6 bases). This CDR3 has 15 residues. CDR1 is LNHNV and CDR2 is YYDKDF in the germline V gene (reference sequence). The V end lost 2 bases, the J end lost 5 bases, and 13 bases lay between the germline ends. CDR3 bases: TGTGCCACCAGCAGAAGTGCGGGATCGGACAATGAGCAGTTCTTC. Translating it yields CATSRSAGSDNEQFF.

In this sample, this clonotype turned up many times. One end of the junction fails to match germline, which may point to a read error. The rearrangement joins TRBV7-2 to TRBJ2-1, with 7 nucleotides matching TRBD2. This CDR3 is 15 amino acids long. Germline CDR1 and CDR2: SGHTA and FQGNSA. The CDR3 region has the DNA TGTGCCAGCAGTTTAGTGGGGAGGGCCTCCAATGAGCAGTTCTTC. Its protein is CASSLVGRASNEQFF. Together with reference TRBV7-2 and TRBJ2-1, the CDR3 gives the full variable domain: GAGVSQSPSNKVTEKGKDVELRCDPISGHTALYWYRQSLGQGLEFLIYFQGNSAPDKSGLPSDRFSAERTGGSVSTLTIQRTQQEDSAVYLCASSLVGRASNEQFFGPGTRLTVL.

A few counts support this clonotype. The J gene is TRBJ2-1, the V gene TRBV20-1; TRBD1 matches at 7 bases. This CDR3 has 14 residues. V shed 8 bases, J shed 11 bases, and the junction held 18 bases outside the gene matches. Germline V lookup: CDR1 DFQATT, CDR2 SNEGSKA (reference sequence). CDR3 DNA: TGCAGTAACAACCGGGACAGAGGGAACTTTAAGCAGTTCTTC. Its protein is CSNNRDRGNFKQFF.

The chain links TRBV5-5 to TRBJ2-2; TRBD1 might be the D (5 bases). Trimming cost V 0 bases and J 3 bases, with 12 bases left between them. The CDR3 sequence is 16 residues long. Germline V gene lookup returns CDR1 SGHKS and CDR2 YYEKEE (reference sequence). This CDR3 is CASSLVGRGDTGELFF. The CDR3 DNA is TGTGCCAGCAGCTTGGTGGGTAGGGGCGACACCGGGGAGCTGTTTTTT.

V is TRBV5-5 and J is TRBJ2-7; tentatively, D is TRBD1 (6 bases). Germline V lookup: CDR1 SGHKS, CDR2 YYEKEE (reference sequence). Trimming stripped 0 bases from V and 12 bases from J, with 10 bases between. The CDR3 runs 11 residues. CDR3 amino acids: CASSLEGTLYF. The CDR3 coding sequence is TGTGCCAGCAGCTTGGAAGGGACACTGTACTTC.

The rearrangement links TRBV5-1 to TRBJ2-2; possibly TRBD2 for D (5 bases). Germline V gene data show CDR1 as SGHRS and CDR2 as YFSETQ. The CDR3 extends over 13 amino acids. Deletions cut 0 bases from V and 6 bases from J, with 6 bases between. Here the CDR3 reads CASSLVAPGELFF. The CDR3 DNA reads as TGCGCCAGCAGCTTGGTAGCGCCCGGGGAGCTGTTTTTT.

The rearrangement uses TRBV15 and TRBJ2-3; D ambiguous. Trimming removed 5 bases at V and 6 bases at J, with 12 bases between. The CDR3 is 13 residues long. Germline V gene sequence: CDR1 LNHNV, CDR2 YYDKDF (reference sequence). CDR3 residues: CATSPLRADTQYF. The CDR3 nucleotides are TGTGCCACCAGCCCTCTCCGGGCCGATACGCAGTATTTT.

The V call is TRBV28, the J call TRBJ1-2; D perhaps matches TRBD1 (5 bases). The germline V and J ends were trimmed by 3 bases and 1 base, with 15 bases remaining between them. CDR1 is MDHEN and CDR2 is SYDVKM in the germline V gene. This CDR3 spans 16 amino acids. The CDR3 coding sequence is TGTGCCAGCAGTTTCGCGACAGCTACACTTAACTATGGCTACACCTTC. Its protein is CASSFATATLNYGYTF.

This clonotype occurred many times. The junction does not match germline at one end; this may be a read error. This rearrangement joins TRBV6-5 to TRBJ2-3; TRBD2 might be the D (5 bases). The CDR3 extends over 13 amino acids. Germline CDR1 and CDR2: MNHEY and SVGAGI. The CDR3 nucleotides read TGTGCCAGCAGTTTGATTCAGGACTCAGAATGGCATTTT. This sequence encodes CASSLIQDSEWHF.

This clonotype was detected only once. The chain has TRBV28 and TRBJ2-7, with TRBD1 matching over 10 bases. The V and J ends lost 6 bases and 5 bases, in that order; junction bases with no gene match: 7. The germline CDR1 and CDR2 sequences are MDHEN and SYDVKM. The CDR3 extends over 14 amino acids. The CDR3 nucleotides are TGTGCCAGCAGACAGACAGGGGGCATCAACGAGCAGTACTTC. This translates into CASRQTGGINEQYF.

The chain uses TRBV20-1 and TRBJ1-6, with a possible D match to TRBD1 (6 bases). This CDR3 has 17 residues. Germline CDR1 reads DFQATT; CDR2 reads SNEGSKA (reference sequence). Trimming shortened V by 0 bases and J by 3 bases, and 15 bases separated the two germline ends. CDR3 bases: TGCAGTGCTAGAGATTGGGTGGGGACAAACTATAATTCACCCCTCCACTTT. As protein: CSARDWVGTNYNSPLHF.

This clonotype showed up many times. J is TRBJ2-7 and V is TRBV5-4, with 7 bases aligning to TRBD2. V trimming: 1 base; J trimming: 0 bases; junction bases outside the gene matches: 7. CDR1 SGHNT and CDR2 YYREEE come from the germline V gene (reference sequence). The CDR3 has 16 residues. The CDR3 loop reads CASSLKGRGNSYEQYF. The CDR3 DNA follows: TGTGCCAGCAGCTTGAAAGGGAGGGGCAACTCCTACGAGCAGTACTTC.

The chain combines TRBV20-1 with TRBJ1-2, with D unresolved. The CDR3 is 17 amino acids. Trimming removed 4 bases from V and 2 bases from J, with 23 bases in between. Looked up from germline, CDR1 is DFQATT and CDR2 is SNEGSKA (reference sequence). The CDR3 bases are TGCAGTGCTACCACATCCCTCCTCACGGATAGAAACTATGGCTACACCTTC. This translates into CSATTSLLTDRNYGYTF.

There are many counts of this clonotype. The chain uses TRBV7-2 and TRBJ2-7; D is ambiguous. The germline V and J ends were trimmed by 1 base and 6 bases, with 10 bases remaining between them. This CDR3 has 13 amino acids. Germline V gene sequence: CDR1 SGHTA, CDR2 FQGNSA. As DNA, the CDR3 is TGTGCCAGCAGCTTAGACGCTGTAATCGAGCAGTACTTC. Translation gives CASSLDAVIEQYF.

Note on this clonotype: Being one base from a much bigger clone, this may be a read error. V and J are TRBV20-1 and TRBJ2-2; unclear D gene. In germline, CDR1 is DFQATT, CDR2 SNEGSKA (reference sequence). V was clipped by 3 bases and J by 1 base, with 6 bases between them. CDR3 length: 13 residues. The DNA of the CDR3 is TGCAGTGCTAGCAACCAGAACACCGGGGAGCTGTTTTTT. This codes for CSASNQNTGELFF.

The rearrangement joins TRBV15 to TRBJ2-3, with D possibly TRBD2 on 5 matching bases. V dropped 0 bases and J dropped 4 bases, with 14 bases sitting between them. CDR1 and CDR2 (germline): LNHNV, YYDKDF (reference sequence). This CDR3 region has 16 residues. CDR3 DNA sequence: TGTGCCACCAGCAGAGACCTCGGAGACTATTCAGATACGCAGTATTTT. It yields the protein CATSRDLGDYSDTQYF.

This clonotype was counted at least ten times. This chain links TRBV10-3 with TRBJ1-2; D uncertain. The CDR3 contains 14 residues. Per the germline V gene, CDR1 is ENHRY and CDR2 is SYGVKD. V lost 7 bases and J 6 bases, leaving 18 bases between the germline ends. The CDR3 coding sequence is TGTGCCATCACTTCGGACCCCAATCAAGATGGCTACACCTTC. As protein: CAITSDPNQDGYTF.

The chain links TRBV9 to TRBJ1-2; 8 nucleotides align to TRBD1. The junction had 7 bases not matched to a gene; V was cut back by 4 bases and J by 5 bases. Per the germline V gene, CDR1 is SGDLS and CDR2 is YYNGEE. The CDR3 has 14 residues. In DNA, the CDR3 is TGTGCCAGCAGCTCTCCGGACAGGGAGTATGGCTACACCTTC. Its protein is CASSSPDREYGYTF.

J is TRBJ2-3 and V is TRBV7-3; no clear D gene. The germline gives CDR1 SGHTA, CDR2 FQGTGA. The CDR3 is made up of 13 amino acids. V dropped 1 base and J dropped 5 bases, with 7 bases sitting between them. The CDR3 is CASSLSYIDTQYF. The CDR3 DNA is TGTGCCAGCAGCTTAAGTTATATAGATACGCAGTATTTT. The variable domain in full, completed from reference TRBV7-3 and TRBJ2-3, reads GAGVSQTPSNKVTEKGKYVELRCDPISGHTALYWYRQSLGQGPEFLIYFQGTGAADDSGLPNDRFFAVRPEGSVSTLKIQRTERGDSAVYLCASSLSYIDTQYFGPGTRLTVL.

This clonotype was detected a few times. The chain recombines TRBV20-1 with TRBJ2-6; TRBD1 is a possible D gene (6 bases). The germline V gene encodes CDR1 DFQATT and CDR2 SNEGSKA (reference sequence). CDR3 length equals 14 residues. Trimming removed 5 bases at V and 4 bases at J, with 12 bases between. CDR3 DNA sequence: TGCAGTGCTCCGGACAGCACAGGGGCCAACGTCCTGACTTTC. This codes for CSAPDSTGANVLTF.

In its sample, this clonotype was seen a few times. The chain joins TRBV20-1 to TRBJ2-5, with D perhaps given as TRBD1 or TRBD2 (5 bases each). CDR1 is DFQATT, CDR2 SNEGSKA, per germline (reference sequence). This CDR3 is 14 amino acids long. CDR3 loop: CSAPRGTRQETQYF. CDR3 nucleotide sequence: TGCAGCGCCCCCCGTGGGACGAGACAAGAGACCCAGTACTTC.

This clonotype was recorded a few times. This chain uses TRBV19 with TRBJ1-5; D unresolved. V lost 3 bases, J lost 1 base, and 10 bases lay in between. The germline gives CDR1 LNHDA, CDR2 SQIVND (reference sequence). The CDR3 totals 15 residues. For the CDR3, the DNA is TGTGCCAGTAGTATTAATGTCGGGAGCAATCAGCCCCAGCATTTT. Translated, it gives CASSINVGSNQPQHF.